This T cell receptor (beta chain) was recorded in a study of CD8 T cells in Susac syndrome. The V gene lost 4 bases and the J gene lost 6 bases, with 4 bases spanning the gap. The germline gives CDR1 LNHNV, CDR2 YYDKDF (reference sequence). This CDR3 has 11 amino acids. Points from the study as a whole: Individuals included in the TCR sequencing and HLA analysis were acknowledged by the study to be relatively few in number. There was no clonal expansion in the CD4+ T cell repertoires of Susac syndrome.

Random hexamers primed reverse transcription of about 0.5 to 1 ug RNA. Coverage of TCR beta CDR3 amplification by immunoSEQ multiplex PCR extended to 54 Vbeta and 13 Jbeta. TCRdb used MiXCR to reprocess the immunoSEQ multiplex PCR reads, holding one entry per CDR3 protein. The repertoire holds 150,000 to 200,000 distinct CDR3 sequences, 85% to 95% seen once, with 0.095% to 0.13% in the top ten. Regarding this clonotype: Its antigen is still unknown.

Patients with Susac syndrome met diagnostic criteria that were recently defined for definite or probable disease. This chain connects TRBV15 to TRBJ2-1; D gene uncertain. The receptor comes from a human donor with Susac syndrome. The source material was CD4+ T cells from PBMCs. The CDR3 DNA sequence: TGTGCCACCAGCACCCCCAATGAGCAGTTCTTC. This codes for CATSTPNEQFF.